This T cell receptor beta chain emerged from a study of blood T cell repertoires in COVID-19. Overall study: The study drew acute and convalescent COVID-19 samples from the United States, Italy and Spain. Nucleic acid was either cDNA or gDNA, and it came from T cells, B-cell-depleted T cells, or PBMCs.

Per the original methods: Estimation of nucleated cell counts relied on the amplification of reference gene primers. Sequencing used immunoSEQ multiplex PCR; TCRdb keeps in-frame clones, though not all of them. V and J calls and clone size are given by that table; D and trimming were obtained from the DNA. Here the sample spans about 160,000 clones, roughly 90% being singletons. In this sample, this clone turned up once. The clonotype was recovered from a woman aged 55 to 70 with active or convalescent COVID-19. The sequenced sample consisted of peripheral blood.

As DNA, the CDR3 is TGTGCCACCACGAGAATAACAGGGACCAATGAGCAGTTCTTC. Its translation is CATTRITGTNEQFF. The chain carries TRBV7-2 and TRBJ2-1, with D possibly matching TRBD1 (6 bases). This CDR3 has 14 amino acids. The germline gives CDR1 SGHTA, CDR2 FQGNSA. V gave up 10 bases and J gave up 6 bases, with 19 bases separating them.